This TCR beta chain emerged from a study of CD8+ T cells in alopecia areata. General study points: More clonal than normal scalp was lesional scalp, particularly alopecia totalis/universalis. Scalp sample sequencing also detects resident alphabeta T cells of normal skin. Mouse data revealed clearer TCR sharing than patient data did, a gap possibly tied to HLA.

Reverse transcribed after extraction, RNA yielded cDNA as the sequencing template. Sequencing used immunoSEQ multiplex PCR; TCRdb keeps in-frame clones, though not all of them. This table holds under 250,000 clones, more than 45% found once. PBMC-derived CD4+ and CD8+ T cells were sorted. As regards this clone: What it binds is unknown.

The CDR3 is 13 residues long. The V and J ends lost 4 bases and 6 bases respectively, with 10 bases between them. The rearrangement joins TRBV23-1 to TRBJ2-1; a possible D gene is TRBD1 (6 bases). TRBV23-1 is noted as an ORF with a role that remains uncertain. This TCR was sampled from a human donor with alopecia areata. The sequenced sample was CD4+ T cells sorted from blood, obtained at week 0. As DNA, the CDR3 is TGCGCCAGCAGTCGCTACAGGGTCAATGAGCAGTTCTTC. Protein sequence: CASSRYRVNEQFF.